Listed below are T cell receptor beta chains from one sample, sequenced in a study of cytomegalovirus exposure and HLA in healthy donors. The data were produced by immunoSEQ multiplex PCR, yet TCRdb's version contains in-frame clones alone and is incomplete. The repertoire holds fewer than 150,000 clones, with about 77% as singletons. The sample taken for sequencing was PBMCs. The receptor source for this set is a man aged 45-65 years in good health and CMV-seronegative. The CDR3 runs from the conserved cysteine through the conserved F or W. D genes are given only for firm matches. Clone size is not always given. Where it is, it says once, few, many or a class for expanded clones.

j_call | clone_size | d_call | v_call | cdr3_aa | cdr3_nt
TRBJ2-5 | - | TRBD2 | TRBV2 | CASSRTSGVGETQYF | TGTGCCAGCAGTCGGACTAGCGGGGTGGGAGAGACCCAGTACTTC
TRBJ1-6 | - | - | TRBV6-5 | CASSYSTSDLSSPLHF | TGTGCCAGCAGTTACTCGACTTCCGACTTGTCTTCACCCCTCCACTTT
TRBJ2-7 | - | - | TRBV2 | CASSGARGGSYEQYF | TGTGCCAGCAGTGGGGCAAGGGGGGGCTCCTACGAGCAGTACTTC
TRBJ2-1 | once | - | TRBV5-1 | CASSLDGGKGNEQFF | TGCGCCAGCAGCTTGGACGGCGGGAAGGGCAATGAGCAGTTCTTC
TRBJ2-1 | - | TRBD2 | TRBV15 | CATSRPSIGLAGVLQFF | TGTGCCACCAGCAGACCTAGTATAGGACTAGCGGGAGTGTTGCAGTTCTTC
TRBJ2-3 | - | TRBD2 | TRBV5-4 | CASSLGRTSGRTDTQYF | TGTGCCAGCAGCTTGGGGCGGACTAGCGGGAGAACAGATACGCAGTATTTT
TRBJ1-2 | - | - | TRBV4-1 | CASSQSSRGNYGYTF | TGCGCCAGCAGCCAAAGTTCCAGAGGAAACTATGGCTACACCTTC
TRBJ2-7 | - | - | TRBV29-1 | CSVGGDGQYF | TGCAGCGTTGGAGGTGACGGGCAGTACTTC
TRBJ2-2 | - | TRBD2 | TRBV18 | CASSSSDRALAGAGTGELFF | TGTGCCAGCTCATCTTCGGACAGGGCCCTAGCGGGAGCTGGAACCGGGGAGCTGTTTTTT
TRBJ1-2 | - | - | TRBV2 | CASRYREVSYGYTF | TGTGCCAGCAGATACAGGGAAGTGAGCTATGGCTACACCTTC
TRBJ1-4 | - | TRBD1 | TRBV28 | CASSEPDRVREKLFF | TGTGCCAGCAGTGAACCGGACAGGGTCAGGGAAAAACTGTTTTTT
TRBJ2-5 | - | TRBD2 | TRBV7-8 | CASSLDASGRAGETQYF | TGTGCCAGCAGCTTAGATGCTAGCGGGAGGGCCGGGGAGACCCAGTACTTC
TRBJ1-5 | - | - | TRBV18 | CASSQGVLSGGQPQHF | TGTGCCAGCTCCCAAGGGGTCCTAAGTGGTGGTCAGCCCCAGCATTTT
TRBJ2-7 | - | TRBD1 | TRBV5-1 | CASHQGVEQYF | TGCGCCAGCCACCAGGGGGTCGAGCAGTACTTC
TRBJ2-1 | - | - | TRBV9 | CASSVAGRTYNEQFF | TGTGCCAGCAGCGTAGCTGGGAGGACCTACAATGAGCAGTTCTTC
TRBJ1-2 | - | - | TRBV5-1 | CASSLTGRAGGYTF | TGCGCCAGCAGCTTGACGGGCAGGGCAGGAGGCTACACCTTC
TRBJ2-2 | - | - | TRBV5-8 | CASSFARRYTGELFF | TGTGCCAGCAGCTTTGCTAGGCGATACACCGGGGAGCTGTTTTTT
TRBJ2-1 | - | TRBD2 | TRBV11-2 | CASSLAGVNEQFF | TGTGCCAGCAGTCTAGCGGGTGTTAATGAGCAGTTCTTC
TRBJ1-1 | - | - | TRBV5-1 | CASSLEAAYTEAFF | TGCGCCAGCAGCTTGGAAGCAGCGTACACTGAAGCTTTCTTT
TRBJ2-3 | - | TRBD1 | TRBV5-1 | CASSHGQGSYVDTQYF | TGCGCCAGCAGCCATGGACAGGGCTCATATGTAGATACGCAGTATTTT
TRBJ1-4 | - | - | TRBV11-2 | CASSLLSGMGKLFF | TGTGCCAGCAGCTTATTGTCGGGGATGGGAAAACTGTTTTTT
TRBJ1-4 | - | TRBD1 | TRBV27 | CASSFRGLNEKLFF | TGTGCCAGCAGTTTCAGGGGGCTAAATGAAAAACTGTTTTTT
TRBJ2-2 | - | TRBD2 | TRBV5-1 | CASSLSGRYATGELFF | TGCGCCAGCAGCCTTAGCGGGAGGTATGCCACCGGGGAGCTGTTTTTT
TRBJ2-1 | - | TRBD2 | TRBV7-6 | CASSLATSGNEQFF | TGTGCCAGCAGCTTAGCGACTAGCGGGAATGAGCAGTTCTTC
TRBJ2-7 | - | TRBD2 | TRBV13 | CASSNTPGLALPYEQYF | TGTGCCAGCAGCAACACGCCGGGACTAGCGTTACCCTACGAGCAGTACTTC
TRBJ1-5 | - | TRBD1 | TRBV10-2 | CASSARTGNSNQPQHF | TGCGCCAGCAGTGCCCGGACAGGGAATAGCAATCAGCCCCAGCATTTT
TRBJ2-5 | - | - | TRBV5-8 | CASSPWTARQETQYF | TGTGCCAGCAGCCCTTGGACAGCCCGCCAAGAGACCCAGTACTTC
TRBJ2-5 | few | - | TRBV6-5 | CASSYGETQYF | TGTGCCAGCAGTTATGGCGAGACCCAGTACTTC
TRBJ2-3 | once | TRBD1 | TRBV6-1 | CASSAPTRGHSTDTQYF | TGTGCCAGCAGTGCACCCACCAGGGGGCATAGCACAGATACGCAGTATTTT
TRBJ2-2 | - | TRBD2 | TRBV7-6 | CASTLLHTSGTTGELFF | TGTGCCAGCACCTTACTCCATACTAGCGGAACCACCGGGGAGCTGTTTTTT
TRBJ2-2 | - | TRBD2 | TRBV29-1 | CSVEDRTSGRPGELFF | TGCAGCGTTGAAGATAGGACTAGCGGGAGACCCGGGGAGCTGTTTTTT
TRBJ2-7 | - | - | TRBV27 | CASSLRQTSYEQYF | TGTGCCAGCAGTTTGAGGCAGACCTCCTACGAGCAGTACTTC
TRBJ1-1 | - | - | TRBV28 | CASSPWNTEAFF | TGTGCCAGCAGTCCCTGGAACACTGAAGCTTTCTTT
TRBJ2-1 | - | - | TRBV10-1 | CASSEAYRFGEQFF | TGCGCCAGCAGTGAGGCCTACCGTTTTGGTGAGCAGTTCTTC
TRBJ1-1 | - | TRBD1 | TRBV28 | CASSLDRVISAFF | TGTGCCAGCAGTTTAGACAGGGTGATCTCGGCTTTCTTT
TRBJ1-1 | few | - | TRBV2 | CASTERNTEAFF | TGTGCCAGCACCGAGAGGAACACTGAAGCTTTCTTT
TRBJ2-5 | - | TRBD1 | TRBV2 | CASRDLGTGLGTQYF | TGTGCCAGCAGGGACTTAGGGACAGGCTTAGGGACCCAGTACTTC
TRBJ2-7 | - | TRBD1 | TRBV28 | CASSSQGAPRLYEQYF | TGTGCCAGCAGTTCCCAGGGGGCCCCTCGCCTATACGAGCAGTACTTC
TRBJ1-5 | once | - | TRBV15 | CATSRVYRVEPQHF | TGTGCCACCAGCAGAGTCTATCGGGTTGAGCCCCAGCATTTT
TRBJ2-6 | - | - | TRBV19 | CASSIGRGANVLTF | TGTGCCAGTAGTATAGGCAGGGGGGCCAACGTCCTGACTTTC
TRBJ1-1 | - | - | TRBV2 | CASRYRDEAFF | TGTGCCAGCAGGTACAGAGATGAAGCTTTCTTT
TRBJ2-7 | - | - | TRBV28 | CASSLQGTDEQYF | TGTGCCAGCAGTTTACAGGGTACGGACGAGCAGTACTTC
TRBJ2-5 | - | TRBD1 | TRBV7-9 | CASSLGTQGDIETQYF | TGTGCCAGCAGCCTGGGTACACAGGGGGATATAGAGACCCAGTACTTC
TRBJ2-6 | - | - | TRBV6-6 | CASLQGGSGANVLTF | TGTGCCAGCCTCCAAGGGGGCTCTGGGGCCAACGTCCTGACTTTC
TRBJ2-2 | - | TRBD1 | TRBV27 | CASSETGGVTGELFF | TGTGCCAGCAGTGAGACAGGGGGAGTGACCGGGGAGCTGTTTTTT
TRBJ2-2 | - | - | TRBV5-1 | CASSLLGSVTGELFF | TGCGCCAGCAGCTTGTTAGGGAGTGTCACCGGGGAGCTGTTTTTT
TRBJ2-1 | - | TRBD2 | TRBV7-2 | CASSSWGGRTYNEQFF | TGTGCCAGCAGCTCATGGGGCGGGAGGACCTACAATGAGCAGTTCTTC